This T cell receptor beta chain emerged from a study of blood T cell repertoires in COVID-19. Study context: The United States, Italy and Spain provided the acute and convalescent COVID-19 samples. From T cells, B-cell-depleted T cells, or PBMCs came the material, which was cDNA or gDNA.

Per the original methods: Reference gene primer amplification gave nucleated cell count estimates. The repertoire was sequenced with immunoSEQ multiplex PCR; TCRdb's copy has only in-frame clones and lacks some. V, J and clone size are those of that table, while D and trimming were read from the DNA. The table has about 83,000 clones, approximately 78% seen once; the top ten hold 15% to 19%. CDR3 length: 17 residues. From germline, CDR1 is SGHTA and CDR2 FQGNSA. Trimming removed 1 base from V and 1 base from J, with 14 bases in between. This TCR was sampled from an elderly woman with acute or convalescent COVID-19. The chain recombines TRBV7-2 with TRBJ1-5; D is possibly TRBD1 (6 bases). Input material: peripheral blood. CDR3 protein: CASSLGQGWLSNQPQHF. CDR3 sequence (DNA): TGTGCCAGCAGCTTAGGTCAGGGGTGGTTGAGCAATCAGCCCCAGCATTTT.